The T cell receptor (beta chain) under discussion was sequenced for a study of T cell responses to AZD1222 COVID-19 vaccine. Study-level points and caveats: Spike as a whole was targeted by vaccine-associated CD4 TCRs, dominant at 160-218 and 743-854.

Assay used: immunoSEQ multiplex PCR; TCRdb lists only in-frame clones, some missing. Of under 80,000 clones in the sample, around 90% are singletons; the top ten hold under 1.5%. This clone was counted only a few times. Its antigen is not known. V lost 5 bases, J lost 11 bases, and 8 bases stayed unmatched. The CDR3 is 14 residues long. The germline CDR1 and CDR2 sequences are SNHLY and FYNNEI. The source is an adult who received the AZD1222 COVID-19 vaccine. The V gene is TRBV2, the J gene TRBJ2-1; 11 nucleotides match TRBD2. The starting material was peripheral blood, obtained 28 days after the second AZD1222 dose. The CDR3: CASSSGTSGTKQFF. The CDR3 coding sequence is TGTGCCAGCAGTTCCGGGACTAGCGGAACCAAGCAGTTCTTC. The full variable domain, rest sourced from reference TRBV2 and TRBJ2-1, is EPEVTQTPSHQVTQMGQEVILRCVPISNHLYFYWYRQILGQKVEFLVSFYNNEISEKSEIFDDQFSVERPDGSNFTLKIRSTKLEDSAMYFCASSSGTSGTKQFFGPGTRLTVL.